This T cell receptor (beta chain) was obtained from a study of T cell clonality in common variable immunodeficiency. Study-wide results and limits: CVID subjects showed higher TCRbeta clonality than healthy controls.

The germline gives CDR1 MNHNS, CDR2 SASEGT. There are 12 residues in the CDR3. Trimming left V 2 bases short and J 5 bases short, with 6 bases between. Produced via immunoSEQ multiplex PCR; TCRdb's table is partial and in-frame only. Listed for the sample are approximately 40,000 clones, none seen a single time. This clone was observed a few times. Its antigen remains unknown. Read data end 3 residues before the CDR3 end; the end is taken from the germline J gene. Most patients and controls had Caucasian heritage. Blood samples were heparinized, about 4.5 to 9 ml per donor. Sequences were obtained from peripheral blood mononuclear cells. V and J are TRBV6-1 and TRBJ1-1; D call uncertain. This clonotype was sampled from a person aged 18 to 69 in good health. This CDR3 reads CASSESLTEAFF. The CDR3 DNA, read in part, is TGTGCCAGCAGTGAATCTTTGACTGAA.